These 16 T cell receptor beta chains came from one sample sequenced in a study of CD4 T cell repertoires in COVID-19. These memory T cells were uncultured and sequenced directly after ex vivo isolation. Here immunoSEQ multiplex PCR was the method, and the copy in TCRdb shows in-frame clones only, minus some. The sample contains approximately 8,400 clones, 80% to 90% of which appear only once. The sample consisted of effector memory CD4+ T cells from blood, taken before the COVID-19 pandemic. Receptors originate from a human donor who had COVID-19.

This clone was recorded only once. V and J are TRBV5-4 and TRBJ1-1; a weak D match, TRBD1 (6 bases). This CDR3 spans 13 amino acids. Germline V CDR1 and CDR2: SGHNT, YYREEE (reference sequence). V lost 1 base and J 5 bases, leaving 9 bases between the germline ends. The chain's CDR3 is CASSLQRGTEAFF. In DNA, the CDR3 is TGTGCCAGCAGCTTGCAGAGGGGGACTGAAGCTTTCTTT.

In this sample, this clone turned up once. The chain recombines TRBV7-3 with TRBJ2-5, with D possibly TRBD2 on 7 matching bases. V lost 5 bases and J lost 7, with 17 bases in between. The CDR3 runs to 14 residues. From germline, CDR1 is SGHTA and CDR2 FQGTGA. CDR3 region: CASSRAGGQGTQYF. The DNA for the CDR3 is TGTGCCAGCAGCCGAGCCGGGGGGCAGGGGACCCAGTACTTC.

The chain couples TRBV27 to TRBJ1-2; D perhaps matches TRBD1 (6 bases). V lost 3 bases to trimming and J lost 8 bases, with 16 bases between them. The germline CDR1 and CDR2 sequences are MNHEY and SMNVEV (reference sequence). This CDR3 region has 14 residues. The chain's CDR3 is CASSFGRGLGGYTF. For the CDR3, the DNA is TGTGCCAGCAGTTTCGGCAGGGGATTGGGAGGCTACACCTTC.

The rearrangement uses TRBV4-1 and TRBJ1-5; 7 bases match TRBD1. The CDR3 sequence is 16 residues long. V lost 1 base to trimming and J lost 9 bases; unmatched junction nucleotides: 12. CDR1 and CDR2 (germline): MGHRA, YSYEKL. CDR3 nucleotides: TGCGCCAGCAGCCAAGGGGACAGAGAAGGGATAGGGCCCCAGCATTTT. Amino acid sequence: CASSQGDREGIGPQHF.

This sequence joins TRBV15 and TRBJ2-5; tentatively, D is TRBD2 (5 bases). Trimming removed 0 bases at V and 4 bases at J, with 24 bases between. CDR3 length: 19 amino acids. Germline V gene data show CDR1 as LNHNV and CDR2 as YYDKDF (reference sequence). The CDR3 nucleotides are TGTGCCACCAGCAGAGAAAAGGCCGCCTACTCGGGAACCCCAGAGACCCAGTACTTC. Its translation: CATSREKAAYSGTPETQYF.

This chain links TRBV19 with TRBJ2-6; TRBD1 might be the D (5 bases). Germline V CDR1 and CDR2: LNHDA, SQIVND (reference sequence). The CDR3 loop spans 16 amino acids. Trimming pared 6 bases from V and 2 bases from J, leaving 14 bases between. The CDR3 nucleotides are TGTGCCAGTAGGAAGGCGTTGGGGCCTGGGGCCAACGTCCTGACTTTC. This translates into CASRKALGPGANVLTF.

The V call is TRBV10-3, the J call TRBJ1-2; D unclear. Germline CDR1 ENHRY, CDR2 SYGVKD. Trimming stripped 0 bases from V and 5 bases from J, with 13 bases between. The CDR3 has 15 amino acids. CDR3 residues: CAISESVEVVYGYTF. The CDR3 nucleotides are TGTGCCATCAGTGAGTCCGTGGAGGTGGTATATGGCTACACCTTC.

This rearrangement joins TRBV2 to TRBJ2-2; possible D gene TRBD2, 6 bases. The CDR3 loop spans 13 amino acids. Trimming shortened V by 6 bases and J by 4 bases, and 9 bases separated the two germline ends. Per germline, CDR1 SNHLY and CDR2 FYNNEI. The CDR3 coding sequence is TGTGCCAGCAGGTGGGACTCCACCGGGGAGCTGTTTTTT. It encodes CASRWDSTGELFF.

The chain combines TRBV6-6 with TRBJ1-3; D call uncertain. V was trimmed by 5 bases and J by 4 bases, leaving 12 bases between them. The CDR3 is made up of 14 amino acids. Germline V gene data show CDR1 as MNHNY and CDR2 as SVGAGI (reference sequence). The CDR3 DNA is TGTGCCAGCAGTGCCGACACGCGCGGAAACACCATATATTTT. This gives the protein CASSADTRGNTIYF.

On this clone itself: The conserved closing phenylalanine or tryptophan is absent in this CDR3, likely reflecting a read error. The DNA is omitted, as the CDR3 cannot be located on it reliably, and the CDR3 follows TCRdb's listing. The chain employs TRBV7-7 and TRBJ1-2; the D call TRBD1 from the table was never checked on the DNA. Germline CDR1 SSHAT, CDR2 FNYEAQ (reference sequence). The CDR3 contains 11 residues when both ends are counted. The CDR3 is CASSLAGQGAI.

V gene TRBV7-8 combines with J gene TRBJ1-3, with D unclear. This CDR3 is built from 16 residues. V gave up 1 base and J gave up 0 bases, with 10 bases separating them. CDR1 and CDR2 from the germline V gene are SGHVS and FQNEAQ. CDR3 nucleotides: TGTGCCAGCAGCTTAGTGCGGCGCCTCTCTGGAAACACCATATATTTT. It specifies CASSLVRRLSGNTIYF.

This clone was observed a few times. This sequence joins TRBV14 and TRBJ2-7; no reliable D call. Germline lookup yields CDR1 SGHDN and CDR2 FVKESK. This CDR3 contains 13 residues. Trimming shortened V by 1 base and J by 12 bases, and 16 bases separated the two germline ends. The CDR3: CASSQGPREARYF. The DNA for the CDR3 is TGTGCCAGCAGCCAAGGCCCGAGAGAAGCGAGGTACTTC.

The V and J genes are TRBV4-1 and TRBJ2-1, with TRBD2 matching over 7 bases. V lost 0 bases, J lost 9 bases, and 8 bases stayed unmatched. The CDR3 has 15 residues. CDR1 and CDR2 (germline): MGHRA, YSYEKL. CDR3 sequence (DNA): TGCGCCAGCAGCCAAGAACAACGGGAGGAACGTGAGCAGTTCTTC. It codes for CASSQEQREEREQFF.

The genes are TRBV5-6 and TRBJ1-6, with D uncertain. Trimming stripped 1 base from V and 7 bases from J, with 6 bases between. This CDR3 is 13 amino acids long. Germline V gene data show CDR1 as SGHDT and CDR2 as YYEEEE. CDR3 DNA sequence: TGTGCCAGCAGCTTGACAGAGAATTCACCCCTCCACTTT. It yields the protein CASSLTENSPLHF. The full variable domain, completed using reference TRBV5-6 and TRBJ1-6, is DAGVTQSPTHLIKTRGQQVTLRCSPKSGHDTVSWYQQALGQGPQFIFQYYEEEERQRGNFPDRFSGHQFPNYSSELNVNALLLGDSALYLCASSLTENSPLHFGNGTRLTVT.

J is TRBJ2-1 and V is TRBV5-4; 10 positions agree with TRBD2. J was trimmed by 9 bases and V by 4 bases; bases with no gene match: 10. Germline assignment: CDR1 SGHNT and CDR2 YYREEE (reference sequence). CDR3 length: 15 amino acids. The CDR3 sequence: CASSPSTSGMIEQFF. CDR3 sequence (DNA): TGTGCCAGCAGCCCGAGCACTAGCGGGATGATTGAGCAGTTCTTC.

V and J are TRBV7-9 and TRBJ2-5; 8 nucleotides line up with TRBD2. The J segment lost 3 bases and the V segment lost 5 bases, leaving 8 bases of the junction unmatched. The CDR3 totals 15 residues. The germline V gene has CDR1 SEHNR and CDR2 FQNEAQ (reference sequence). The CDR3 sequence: CASSRRLAQKETQYF. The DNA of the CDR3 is TGTGCCAGCAGCCGCCGACTAGCGCAGAAAGAGACCCAGTACTTC.